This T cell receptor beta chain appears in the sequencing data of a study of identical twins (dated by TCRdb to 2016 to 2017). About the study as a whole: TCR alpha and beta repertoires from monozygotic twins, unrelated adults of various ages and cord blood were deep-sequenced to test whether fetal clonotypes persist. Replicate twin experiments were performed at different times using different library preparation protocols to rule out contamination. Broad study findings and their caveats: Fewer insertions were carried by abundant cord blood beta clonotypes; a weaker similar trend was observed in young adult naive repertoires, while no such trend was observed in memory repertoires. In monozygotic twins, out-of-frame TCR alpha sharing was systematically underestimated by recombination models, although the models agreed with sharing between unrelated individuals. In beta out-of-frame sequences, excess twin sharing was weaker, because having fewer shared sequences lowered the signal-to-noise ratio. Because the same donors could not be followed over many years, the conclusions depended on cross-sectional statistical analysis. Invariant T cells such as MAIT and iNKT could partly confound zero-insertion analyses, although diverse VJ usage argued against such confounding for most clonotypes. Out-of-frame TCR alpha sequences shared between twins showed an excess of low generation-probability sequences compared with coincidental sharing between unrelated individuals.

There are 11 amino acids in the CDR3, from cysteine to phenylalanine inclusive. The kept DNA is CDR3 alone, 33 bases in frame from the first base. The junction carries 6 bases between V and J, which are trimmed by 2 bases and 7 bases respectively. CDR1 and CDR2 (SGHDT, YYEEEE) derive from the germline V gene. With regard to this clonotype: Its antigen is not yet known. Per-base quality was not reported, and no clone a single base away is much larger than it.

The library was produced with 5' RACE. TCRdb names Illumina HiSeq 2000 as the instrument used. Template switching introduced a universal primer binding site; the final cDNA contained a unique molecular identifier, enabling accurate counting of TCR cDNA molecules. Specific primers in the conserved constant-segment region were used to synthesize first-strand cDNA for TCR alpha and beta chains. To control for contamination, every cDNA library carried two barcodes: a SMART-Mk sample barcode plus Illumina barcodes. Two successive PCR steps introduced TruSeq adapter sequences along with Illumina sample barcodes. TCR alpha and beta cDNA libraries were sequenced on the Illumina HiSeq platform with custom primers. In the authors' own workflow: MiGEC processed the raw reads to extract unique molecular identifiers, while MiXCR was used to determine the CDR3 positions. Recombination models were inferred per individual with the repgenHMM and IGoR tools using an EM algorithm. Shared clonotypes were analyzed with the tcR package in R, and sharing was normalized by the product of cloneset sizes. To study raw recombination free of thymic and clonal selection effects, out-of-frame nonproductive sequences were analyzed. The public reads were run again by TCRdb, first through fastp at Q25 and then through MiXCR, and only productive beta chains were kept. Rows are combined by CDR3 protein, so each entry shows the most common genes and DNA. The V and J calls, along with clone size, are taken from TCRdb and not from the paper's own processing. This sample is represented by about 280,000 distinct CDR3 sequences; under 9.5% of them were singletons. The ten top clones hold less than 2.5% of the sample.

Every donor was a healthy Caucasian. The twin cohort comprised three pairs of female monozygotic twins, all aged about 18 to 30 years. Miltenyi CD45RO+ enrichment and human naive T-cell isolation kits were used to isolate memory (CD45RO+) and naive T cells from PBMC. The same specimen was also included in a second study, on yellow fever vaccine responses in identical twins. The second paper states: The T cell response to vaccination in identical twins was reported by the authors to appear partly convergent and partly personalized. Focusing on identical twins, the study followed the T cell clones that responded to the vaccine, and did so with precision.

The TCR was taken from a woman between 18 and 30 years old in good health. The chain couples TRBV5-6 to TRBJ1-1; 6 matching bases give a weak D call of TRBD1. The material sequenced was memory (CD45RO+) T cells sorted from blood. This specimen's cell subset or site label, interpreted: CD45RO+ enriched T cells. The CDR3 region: CASSLQGEAFF. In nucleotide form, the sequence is TGTGCCAGCAGCTTACAGGGTGAAGCTTTCTTT.